One sample yielded the 7 T cell receptor beta chains listed below, sequenced in a study of metastatic and nonmetastatic thyroid tumors. All patients reached thyroid surgery having received no treatment beforehand. Via MiXCR, TCRdb re-called the PCR reads. The repertoire holds about 92,000 clones, with approximately 15% as singletons. The specimen sequenced was blood. The source is a female donor with papillary thyroid cancer or a benign thyroid nodule (not recorded which). Some clones in this sample may be carry-over from other donors' samples.

The chain employs TRBV11-2 and TRBJ2-2; 8 nucleotides agree with TRBD1. CDR1 and CDR2 from the germline V gene are SGHAT and FQNNGV. The trim removed 3 bases at V and 4 bases at J, leaving 1 base unmatched. The CDR3 contains 14 residues. The CDR3: CASSLDRATGELFF. The CDR3 region has the DNA TGTGCCAGCAGCTTGGACAGGGCCACCGGGGAGCTGTTTTTT.

In its sample, this clone was seen a few times. This sequence may be a read error, since a much larger clone differs from it by one base. V gene TRBV10-2 combines with J gene TRBJ1-1, with 8 bases fitting TRBD1. Germline assignment: CDR1 WSHSY and CDR2 SAAADI. This CDR3 is 13 amino acids long. The CDR3 region has the DNA TGCGCCAGCCGACAGGGGATGGGGACTGAAGATTTCTTT. Its protein product is CASRQGMGTEDFF.

This clone was observed many times. The J gene is TRBJ1-6, the V gene TRBV19; D perhaps matches TRBD1 (5 bases). The CDR3 spans 15 residues. Trimming pared 7 bases from V and 2 bases from J, leaving 12 bases between. In germline, CDR1 is LNHDA, CDR2 SQIVND (reference sequence). In nucleotides, the CDR3 is TGTGCCAGTACCTTGGGGGGTACCTATAATTCACCCCTCCACTTT. Translating gives CASTLGGTYNSPLHF.

Only a few counts were recorded for this clone. The chain is built from TRBV18 and TRBJ2-6; D perhaps matches TRBD1 (6 bases). CDR1 is KGHSH, CDR2 LQKENI, per germline. The CDR3 is 17 amino acids. Trimming shortened V by 3 bases and J by 2 bases, and 14 bases separated the two germline ends. The CDR3 DNA is TGTGCCAGCTCACCCCGGACAGCAGCTCCTGGGGCCAACGTCCTGACTTTC. This translates into CASSPRTAAPGANVLTF.

This clone has at least ten counts. This CDR3 reads CASSPGQGAVEQYF. CDR3 coding DNA: TGTGCCAGCAGCCCGGGACAGGGGGCGGTTGAGCAGTACTTC. The V gene is TRBV4-2, the J gene TRBJ2-7, with 12 bases aligning to TRBD1. Trimming at V came to 4 bases and at J to 7 bases, leaving 5 bases not matched to a gene. CDR1 is LGHNA, CDR2 YNFKEQ, per germline. The length of the CDR3 is 14 residues.

Many counts were recorded for this clone. V usage is TRBV6-6 and J usage is TRBJ2-1, with D perhaps matching TRBD1 (5 bases). The CDR3 runs to 15 residues. Trimming took off 3 bases at V and 5 bases at J, with 14 bases between the two ends. CDR1 MNHNY and CDR2 SVGAGI come from the germline V gene (reference sequence). This chain's CDR3 is CASSYLSQGNNEQFF. The CDR3 coding sequence is TGTGCCAGCAGTTATTTATCGCAGGGCAACAATGAGCAGTTCTTC.

This chain connects TRBV6-1 to TRBJ2-2; tentatively, D is TRBD1 or TRBD2 (5 bases each). CDR3 length: 15 amino acids. Deletions cut 7 bases from V and 0 bases from J, with 12 bases between. CDR1 is MNHNS and CDR2 is SASEGT in the germline V gene. CDR3 region: CASNSGTSNTGELFF. CDR3 coding DNA: TGTGCCAGCAACTCAGGGACCTCGAACACCGGGGAGCTGTTTTTT.